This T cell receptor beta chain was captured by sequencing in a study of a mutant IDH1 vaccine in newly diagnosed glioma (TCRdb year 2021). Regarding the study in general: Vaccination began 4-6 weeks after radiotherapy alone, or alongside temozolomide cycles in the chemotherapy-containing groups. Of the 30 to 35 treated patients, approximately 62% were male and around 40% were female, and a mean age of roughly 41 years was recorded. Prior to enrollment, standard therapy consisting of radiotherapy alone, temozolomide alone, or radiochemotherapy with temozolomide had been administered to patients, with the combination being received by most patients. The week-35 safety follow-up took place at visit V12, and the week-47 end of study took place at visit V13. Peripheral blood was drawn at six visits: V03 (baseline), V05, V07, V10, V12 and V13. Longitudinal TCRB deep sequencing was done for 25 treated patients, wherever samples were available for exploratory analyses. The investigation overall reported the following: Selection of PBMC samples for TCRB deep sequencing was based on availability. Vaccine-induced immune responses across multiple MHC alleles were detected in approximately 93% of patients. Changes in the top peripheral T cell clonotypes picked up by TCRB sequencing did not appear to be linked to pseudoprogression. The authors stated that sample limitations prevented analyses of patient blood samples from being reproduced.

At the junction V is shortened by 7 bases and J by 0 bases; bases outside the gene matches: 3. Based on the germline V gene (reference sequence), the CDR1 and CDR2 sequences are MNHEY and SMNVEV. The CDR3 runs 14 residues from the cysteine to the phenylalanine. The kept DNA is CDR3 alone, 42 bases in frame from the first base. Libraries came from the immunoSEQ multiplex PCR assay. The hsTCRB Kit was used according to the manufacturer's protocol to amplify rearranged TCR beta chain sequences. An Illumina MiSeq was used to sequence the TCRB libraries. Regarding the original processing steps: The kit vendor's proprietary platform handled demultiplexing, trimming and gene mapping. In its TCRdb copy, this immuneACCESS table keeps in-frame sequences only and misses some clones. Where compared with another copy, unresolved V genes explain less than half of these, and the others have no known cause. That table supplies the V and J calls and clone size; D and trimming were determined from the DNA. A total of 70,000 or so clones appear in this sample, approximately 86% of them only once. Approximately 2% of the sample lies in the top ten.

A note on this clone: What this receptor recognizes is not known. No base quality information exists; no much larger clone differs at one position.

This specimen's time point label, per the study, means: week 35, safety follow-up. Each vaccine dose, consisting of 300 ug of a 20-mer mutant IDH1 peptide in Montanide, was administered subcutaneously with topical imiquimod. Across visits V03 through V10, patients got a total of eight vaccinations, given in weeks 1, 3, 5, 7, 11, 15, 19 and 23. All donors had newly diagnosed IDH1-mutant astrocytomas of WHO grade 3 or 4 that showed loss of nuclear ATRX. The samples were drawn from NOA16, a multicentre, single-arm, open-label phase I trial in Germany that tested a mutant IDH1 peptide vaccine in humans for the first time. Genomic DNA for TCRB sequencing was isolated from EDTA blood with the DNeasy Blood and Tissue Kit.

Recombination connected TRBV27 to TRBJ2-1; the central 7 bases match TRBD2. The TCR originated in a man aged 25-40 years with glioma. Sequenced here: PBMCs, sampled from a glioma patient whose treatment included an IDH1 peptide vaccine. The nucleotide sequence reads TGTGCCAGCAAAGGCGGGAGCTCCTACAATGAGCAGTTCTTC. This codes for CASKGGSSYNEQFF.